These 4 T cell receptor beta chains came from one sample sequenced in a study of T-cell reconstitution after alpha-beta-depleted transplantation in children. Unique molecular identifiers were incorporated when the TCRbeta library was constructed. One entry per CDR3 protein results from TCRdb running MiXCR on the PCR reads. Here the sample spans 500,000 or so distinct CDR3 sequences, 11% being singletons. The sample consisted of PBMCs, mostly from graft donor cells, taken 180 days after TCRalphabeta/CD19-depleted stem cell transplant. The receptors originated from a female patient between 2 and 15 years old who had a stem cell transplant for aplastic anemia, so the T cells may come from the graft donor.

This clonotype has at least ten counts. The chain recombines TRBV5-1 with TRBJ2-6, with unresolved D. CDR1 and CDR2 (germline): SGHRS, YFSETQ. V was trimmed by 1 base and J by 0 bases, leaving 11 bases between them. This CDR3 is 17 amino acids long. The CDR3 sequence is CASSLRQSSSGANVLTF. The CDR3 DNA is TGCGCCAGCAGCTTGAGGCAGTCGAGCTCTGGGGCCAACGTCCTGACTTTC.

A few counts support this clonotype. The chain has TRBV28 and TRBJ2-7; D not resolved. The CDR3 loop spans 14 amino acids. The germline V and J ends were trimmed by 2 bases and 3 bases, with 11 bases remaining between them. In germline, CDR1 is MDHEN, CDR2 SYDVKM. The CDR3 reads CASSLGRYLYEQYF. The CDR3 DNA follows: TGTGCCAGCAGTTTAGGACGGTACCTCTACGAGCAGTACTTC.

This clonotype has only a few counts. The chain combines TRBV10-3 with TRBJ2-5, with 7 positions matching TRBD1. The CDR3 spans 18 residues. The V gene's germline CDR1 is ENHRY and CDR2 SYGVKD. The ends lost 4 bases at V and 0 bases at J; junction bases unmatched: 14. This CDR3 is CAISGGTVNPLHQETQYF. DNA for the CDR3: TGTGCCATCAGTGGGGGGACAGTGAACCCATTGCACCAAGAGACCCAGTACTTC.

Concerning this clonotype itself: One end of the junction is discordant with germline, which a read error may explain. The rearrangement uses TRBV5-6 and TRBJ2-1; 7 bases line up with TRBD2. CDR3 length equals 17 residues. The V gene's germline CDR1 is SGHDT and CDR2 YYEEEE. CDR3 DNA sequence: TGTGCCGGCAGCTTTAGGAGCGGGATCAGCTCCTACAATGAGCAGTTCTTC. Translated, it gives CAGSFRSGISSYNEQFF. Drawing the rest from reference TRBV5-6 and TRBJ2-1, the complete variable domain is DAGVTQSPTHLIKTRGQQVTLRCSPKSGHDTVSWYQQALGQGPQFIFQYYEEEERQRGNFPDRFSGHQFPNYSSELNVNALLLGDSALYLCAGSFRSGISSYNEQFFGPGTRLTVL.